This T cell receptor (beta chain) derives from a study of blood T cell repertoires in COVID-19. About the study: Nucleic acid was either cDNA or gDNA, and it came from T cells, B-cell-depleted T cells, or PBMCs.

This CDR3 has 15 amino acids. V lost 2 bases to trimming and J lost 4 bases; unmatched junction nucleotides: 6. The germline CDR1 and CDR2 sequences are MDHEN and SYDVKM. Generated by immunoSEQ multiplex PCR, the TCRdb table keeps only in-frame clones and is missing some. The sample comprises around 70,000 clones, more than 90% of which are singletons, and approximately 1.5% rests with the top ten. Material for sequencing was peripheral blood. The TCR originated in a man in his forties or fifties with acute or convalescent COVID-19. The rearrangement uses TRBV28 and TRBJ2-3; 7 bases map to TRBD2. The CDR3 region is CASSLAGVPPDTQYF. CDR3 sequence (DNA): TGTGCCAGCAGTTTAGCGGGAGTCCCCCCAGATACGCAGTATTTT.